The entry below describes one TCR beta chain. There is no known antigen for this receptor. Base-call qualities are not available, and no considerably larger clone is one nucleotide away. The sample comes from a study of post-analysis software for immune sequencing data (dated by TCRdb to between 2015 and 2017). With respect to the entire study: The recorded disease courses included relapsing-remitting, secondary progressive and progressive-relapsing multiple sclerosis, and some patients had no subtype annotation. The patient repertoires were set against eleven to twelve previously published healthy control repertoires from donors whose ages ranged from 6 to 25 years. A subset of samples was prepared in parallel using single-end sample barcoding, then pooled and co-amplified after Illumina adapter ligation.

Libraries were built with PCR. The sample was run on an Illumina HiSeq 2500. Unique molecular identifiers were incorporated into TCR beta cDNA libraries to reduce PCR and sequencing biases. About 0.5 million cDNA molecules were obtained for every 1 to 10 million input T cells, so each molecule roughly corresponded to one T cell. The same protocol used for the earlier healthy control dataset was applied to prepare and sequence the patient libraries. Within a given batch, samples were prepared together, multiplexed and sequenced on the same HiSeq lane. Per the original workflow: Raw barcoded reads were processed with MIGEC, and single-read molecular identifier groups were discarded before consensus assembly and CDR3 extraction. Clonotype tables were post-analysed with VDJtools, normalizing diversity by down-sampling all datasets to the smallest sample size. Repertoire overlap clustering matched CDR3 amino acid but not nucleotide sequences to correct batch-related cross-sample contamination. The raw public data were reprocessed by TCRdb itself: fastp quality trimming at Q25, MiXCR clonotype calling, in-frame beta chains only. Rows with one shared CDR3 protein collapse into an entry with the most common genes and DNA. The V and J calls, along with clone size, are taken from TCRdb and not from the paper's own processing. This sample holds 170,000 or so distinct CDR3 sequences; approximately 30% were observed only once. The biggest ten clones account for roughly 1.6% of the sample.

CDR1 and CDR2 were assigned from the germline V gene (reference sequence) as DFQATT and SNEGSKA. The CDR3, cysteine through phenylalanine, is 18 amino acids long. Only the CDR3 DNA is retained, 54 bases long and in frame from the first base. Trimming takes 3 bases off V and 2 bases off J; junction bases not matched to a gene: 13. Points the paper makes about the study in general: About 5 TRBV segments, including TRBV5-6, TRBV5-1 and TRBV20-1, were significantly more frequent in patients than controls. Direct clustering with F measure revealed strong co-clustering of samples prepared in the same batch, which led to a batch-effect correction. The multiple sclerosis patient group was slightly younger than the control group. Compared with controls, multiple sclerosis patients had significantly lower normalized Chao1 diversity, a finding suggesting substantial peripheral T-cell clonal expansion.

To demonstrate the VDJtools post-analysis software, the study profiled TCR beta repertoires from the peripheral blood of about a dozen young patients with multiple sclerosis. The multiple sclerosis patients were children and adolescents ranging in age from 6 to 15 years. The chain is assembled from TRBV20-1 and TRBJ2-3; the junction holds 11 bases that match TRBD2. This receptor was identified in a girl aged 5 to 17 with multiple sclerosis. The sequenced material came from blood. The nucleotide sequence reads TGCAGTGCTAGTTCGGCTAGCGGGAGGAGAGGAAACACAGATACGCAGTATTTT. Translated, it reads CSASSASGRRGNTDTQYF.